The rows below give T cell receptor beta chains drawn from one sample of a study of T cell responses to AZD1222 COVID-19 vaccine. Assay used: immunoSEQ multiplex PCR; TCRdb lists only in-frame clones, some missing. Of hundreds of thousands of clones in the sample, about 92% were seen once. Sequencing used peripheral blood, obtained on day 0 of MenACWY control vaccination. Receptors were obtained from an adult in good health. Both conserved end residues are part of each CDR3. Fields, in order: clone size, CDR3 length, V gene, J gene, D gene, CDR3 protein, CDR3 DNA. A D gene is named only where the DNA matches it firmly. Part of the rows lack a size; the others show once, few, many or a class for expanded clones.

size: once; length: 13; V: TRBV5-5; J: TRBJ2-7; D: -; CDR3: CASSLGPYYEQYF; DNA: TGTGCCAGCAGCTTGGGACCTTACTACGAGCAGTACTTC
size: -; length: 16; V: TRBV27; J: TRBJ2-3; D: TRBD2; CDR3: CASSPGLAGGTDTQYF; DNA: TGTGCCAGCAGTCCGGGACTAGCGGGGGGCACAGATACGCAGTATTTT
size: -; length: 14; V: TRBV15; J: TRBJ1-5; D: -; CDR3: CATSRDSTASPQHF; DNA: TGTGCCACCAGCAGGGACTCCACTGCCTCGCCCCAGCATTTT
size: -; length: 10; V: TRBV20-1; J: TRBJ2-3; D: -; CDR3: CSAQFDTQYF; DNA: TGCAGTGCCCAATTTGATACGCAGTATTTT
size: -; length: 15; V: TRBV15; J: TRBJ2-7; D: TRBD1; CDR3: CATSTRQGSSYEQYF; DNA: TGTGCCACCAGCACCCGACAGGGGAGCTCCTACGAGCAGTACTTC
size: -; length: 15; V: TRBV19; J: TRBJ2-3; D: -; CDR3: CASSILGSSTDTQYF; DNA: TGTGCCAGTAGTATCCTAGGATCTAGCACAGATACGCAGTATTTT
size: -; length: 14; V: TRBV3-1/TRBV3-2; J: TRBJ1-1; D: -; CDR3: CASSPTVRNTEAFF; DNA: TGTGCCAGCAGTCCGACAGTTAGGAACACTGAAGCTTTCTTT
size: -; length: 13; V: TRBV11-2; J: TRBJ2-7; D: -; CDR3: CASSLQGGYEQYF; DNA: TGTGCCAGCAGCCTCCAGGGGGGGTACGAGCAGTACTTC
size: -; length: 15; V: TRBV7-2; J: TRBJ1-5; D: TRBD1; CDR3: CASSSVQGSGQPQHF; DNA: TGTGCCAGCAGCTCGGTACAGGGGTCGGGTCAGCCCCAGCATTTT
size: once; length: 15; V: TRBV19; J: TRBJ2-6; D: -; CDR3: CATRGRGSGANVLTF; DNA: TGTGCCACCAGAGGCCGGGGCTCTGGGGCCAACGTCCTGACTTTC
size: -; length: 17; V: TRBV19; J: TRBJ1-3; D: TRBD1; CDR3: CASSIDGTASSGNTIYF; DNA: TGTGCCAGTAGTATAGATGGGACAGCGAGCTCTGGAAACACCATATATTTT
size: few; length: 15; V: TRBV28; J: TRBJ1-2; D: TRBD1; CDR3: CASSLSDRGGYGYTF; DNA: TGTGCCAGCAGTCTCTCGGACAGGGGGGGCTATGGCTACACCTTC
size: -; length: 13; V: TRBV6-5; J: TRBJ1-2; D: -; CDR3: CASSLQDHYGYTF; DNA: TGTGCCAGCAGCCTACAGGACCACTATGGCTACACCTTC
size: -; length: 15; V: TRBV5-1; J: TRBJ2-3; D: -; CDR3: CASSLFPGVEDTQYF; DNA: TGCGCCAGCAGCTTGTTCCCGGGGGTGGAAGATACGCAGTATTTT
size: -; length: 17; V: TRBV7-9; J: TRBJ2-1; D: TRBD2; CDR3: CASSRMGPSGGANEQFF; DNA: TGTGCCAGCAGCAGAATGGGGCCTAGCGGGGGGGCCAATGAGCAGTTCTTC
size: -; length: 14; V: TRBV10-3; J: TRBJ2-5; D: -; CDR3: CAISESSRLETQYF; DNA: TGTGCCATCAGTGAGAGCAGTAGATTAGAGACCCAGTACTTC
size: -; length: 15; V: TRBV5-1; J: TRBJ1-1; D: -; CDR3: CASSLSEGRGTEAFF; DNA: TGCGCCAGCAGCTTGAGCGAGGGGCGAGGCACTGAAGCTTTCTTT
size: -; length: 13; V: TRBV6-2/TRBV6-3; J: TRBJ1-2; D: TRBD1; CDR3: CASSRDRGYGYTF; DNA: TGTGCCAGCAGTCGGGACAGGGGCTATGGCTACACCTTC
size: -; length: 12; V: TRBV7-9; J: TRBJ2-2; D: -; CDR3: CASSFWSGELFF; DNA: TGTGCCAGCAGCTTTTGGAGCGGGGAGCTGTTTTTT
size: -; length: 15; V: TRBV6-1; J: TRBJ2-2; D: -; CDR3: CASSERGVGTGELFF; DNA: TGTGCCAGCAGTGAACGAGGGGTCGGCACCGGGGAGCTGTTTTTT
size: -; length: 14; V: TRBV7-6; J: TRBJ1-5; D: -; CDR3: CASSAGSGNQPQHF; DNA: TGTGCCAGCAGCGCAGGGTCGGGCAATCAGCCCCAGCATTTT
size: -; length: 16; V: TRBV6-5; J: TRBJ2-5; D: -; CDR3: CASSYSERRVEETQYF; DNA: TGTGCCAGCAGTTACTCGGAGAGGCGGGTTGAGGAGACCCAGTACTTC
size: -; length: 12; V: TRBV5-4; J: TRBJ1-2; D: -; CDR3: CASSLTGYGYTF; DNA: TGTGCCAGCAGCTTGACAGGGTATGGCTACACCTTC
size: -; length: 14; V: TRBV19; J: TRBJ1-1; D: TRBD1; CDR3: CASSSGTGVGKAFF; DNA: TGTGCCAGTAGCTCCGGGACAGGGGTCGGAAAGGCTTTCTTT
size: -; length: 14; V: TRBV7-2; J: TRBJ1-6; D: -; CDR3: CASRLVGGNSPLHF; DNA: TGTGCCAGCAGACTGGTCGGGGGGAATTCACCCCTCCACTTT
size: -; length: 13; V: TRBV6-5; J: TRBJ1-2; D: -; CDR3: CASSFSPHYGYTF; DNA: TGTGCCAGCAGCTTTTCTCCGCACTATGGCTACACCTTC
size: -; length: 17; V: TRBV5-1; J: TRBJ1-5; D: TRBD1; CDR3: CASSLTDRGRSNQPQHF; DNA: TGCGCCAGCAGCTTGACAGACAGGGGAAGGAGCAATCAGCCCCAGCATTTT
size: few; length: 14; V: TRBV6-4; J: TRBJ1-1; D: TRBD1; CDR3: CASSEQGGRTEAFF; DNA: TGTGCCAGCAGTGAACAGGGGGGACGGACTGAAGCTTTCTTT
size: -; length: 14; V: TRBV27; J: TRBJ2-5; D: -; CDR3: CASSLLAFQETQYF; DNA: TGTGCCAGCAGTTTACTGGCCTTTCAAGAGACCCAGTACTTC
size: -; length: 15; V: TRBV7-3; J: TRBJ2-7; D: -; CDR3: CASSLTSGAENEQYF; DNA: TGTGCCAGCAGCTTAACGTCAGGAGCTGAGAACGAGCAGTACTTC
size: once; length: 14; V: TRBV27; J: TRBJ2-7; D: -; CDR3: CASSLGGVQDEQYF; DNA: TGTGCCAGCAGTTTAGGAGGGGTCCAAGACGAGCAGTACTTC
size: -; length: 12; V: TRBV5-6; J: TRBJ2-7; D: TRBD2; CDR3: CASSWTRGEQYF; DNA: TGTGCCAGCAGCTGGACTAGAGGGGAGCAGTACTTC
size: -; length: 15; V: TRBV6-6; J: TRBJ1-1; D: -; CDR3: CASSYLRAENTEAFF; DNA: TGTGCCAGCAGTTACCTTCGGGCTGAGAACACTGAAGCTTTCTTT
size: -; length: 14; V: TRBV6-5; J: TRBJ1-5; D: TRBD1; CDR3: CASSQGVSNQPQHF; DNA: TGTGCCAGCAGCCAGGGGGTTAGCAATCAGCCCCAGCATTTT
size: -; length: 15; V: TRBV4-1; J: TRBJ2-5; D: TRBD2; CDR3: CASSQASGGLETQYF; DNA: TGCGCCAGCAGCCAGGCCTCGGGAGGCTTGGAGACCCAGTACTTC
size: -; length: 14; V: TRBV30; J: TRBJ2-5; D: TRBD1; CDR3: CAWSLDRVRETQYF; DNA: TGTGCCTGGAGCCTCGACAGGGTTCGAGAGACCCAGTACTTC
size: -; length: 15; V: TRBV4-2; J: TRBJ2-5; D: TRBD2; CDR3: CASSPRLAGEETQYF; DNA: TGTGCCAGCAGCCCCCGACTAGCGGGGGAAGAGACCCAGTACTTC
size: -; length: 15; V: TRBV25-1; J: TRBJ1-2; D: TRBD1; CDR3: CASSVQGVLGYGYTF; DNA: TGTGCCAGCAGTGTACAGGGGGTATTGGGCTATGGCTACACCTTC
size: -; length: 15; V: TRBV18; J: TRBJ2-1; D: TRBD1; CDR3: CASSRDSGGTSEQFF; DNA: TGTGCCAGCTCACGGGACAGCGGTGGGACGAGTGAGCAGTTCTTC
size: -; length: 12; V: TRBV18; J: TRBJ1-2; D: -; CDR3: CASSPQGNGYTF; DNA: TGTGCCAGCTCACCGCAGGGGAATGGCTACACCTTC
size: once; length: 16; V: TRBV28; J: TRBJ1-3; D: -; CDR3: CASSDGGRISGNTIYF; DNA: TGTGCCAGCAGCGATGGGGGGAGGATCTCTGGAAACACCATATATTTT
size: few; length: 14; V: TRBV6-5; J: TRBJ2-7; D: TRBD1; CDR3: CASSYGQGLDEQYF; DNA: TGTGCCAGCAGTTACGGACAGGGTCTAGACGAGCAGTACTTC
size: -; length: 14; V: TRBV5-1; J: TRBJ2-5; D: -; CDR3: CASSLYGAGETQYF; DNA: TGCGCCAGCAGCTTGTACGGTGCTGGAGAGACCCAGTACTTC
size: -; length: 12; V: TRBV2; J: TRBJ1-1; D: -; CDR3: CASSMENTEAFF; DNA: TGTGCCAGCAGCATGGAGAACACTGAAGCTTTCTTT
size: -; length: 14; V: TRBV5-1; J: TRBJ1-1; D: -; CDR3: CASSYLTPRAEAFF; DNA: TGCGCCAGCAGCTACTTGACCCCGCGCGCGGAAGCTTTCTTT
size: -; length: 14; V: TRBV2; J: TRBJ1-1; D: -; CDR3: CASNRAGGNTEAFF; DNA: TGTGCCAGCAACCGGGCCGGGGGGAACACTGAAGCTTTCTTT
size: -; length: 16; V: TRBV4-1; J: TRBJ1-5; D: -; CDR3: CASSRHVDSSNQPQHF; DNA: TGCGCCAGCAGTAGGCATGTAGACAGTAGCAATCAGCCCCAGCATTTT
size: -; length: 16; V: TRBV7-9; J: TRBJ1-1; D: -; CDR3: CASSPQSMGRDTEAFF; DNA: TGTGCCAGCAGCCCCCAGAGTATGGGGAGGGACACTGAAGCTTTCTTT
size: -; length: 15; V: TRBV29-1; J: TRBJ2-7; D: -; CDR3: CSVALYSGRGFEQYF; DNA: TGCAGCGTGGCCTTATATTCGGGAAGGGGCTTCGAGCAGTACTTC
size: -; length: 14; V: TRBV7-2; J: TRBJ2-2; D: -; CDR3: CASSFQGTTGELFF; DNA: TGTGCCAGCAGCTTCCAGGGGACCACCGGGGAGCTGTTTTTT
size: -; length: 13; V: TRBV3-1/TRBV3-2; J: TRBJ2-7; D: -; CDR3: CASSHLDSHEQYF; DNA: TGTGCCAGCAGCCATCTGGACAGCCACGAGCAGTACTTC
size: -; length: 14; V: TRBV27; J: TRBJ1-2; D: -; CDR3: CASSLPGLNYGYTF; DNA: TGTGCCAGCAGTTTACCAGGGTTAAACTATGGCTACACCTTC
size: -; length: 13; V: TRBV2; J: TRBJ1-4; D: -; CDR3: CASNPGLNEKLFF; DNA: TGTGCCAGCAACCCGGGCCTTAATGAAAAACTGTTTTTT
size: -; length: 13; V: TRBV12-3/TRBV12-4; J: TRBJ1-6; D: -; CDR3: CASSLTGLGVLHF; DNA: TGTGCCAGCAGTTTGACCGGTCTCGGGGTCCTCCACTTT
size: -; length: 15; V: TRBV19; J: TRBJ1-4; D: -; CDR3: CASSARDTPGEKLFF; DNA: TGTGCCAGTAGTGCGAGGGACACTCCCGGTGAAAAACTGTTTTTT
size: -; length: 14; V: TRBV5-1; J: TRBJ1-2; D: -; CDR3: CASSLEGSFYGYTF; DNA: TGCGCCAGCAGCTTGGAAGGCAGTTTCTATGGCTACACCTTC
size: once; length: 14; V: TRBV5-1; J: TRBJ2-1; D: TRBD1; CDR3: CASTSGTGSNEQFF; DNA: TGCGCCAGCACCTCCGGGACAGGGAGCAATGAGCAGTTCTTC